A selection of T cell receptor beta chains follows, all from one sample in a study of regulatory T cells in long-lasting Graves disease. TCRdb re-derived calls from the multiplex PCR reads in MiXCR, one entry per CDR3 protein. The table includes about 450,000 distinct CDR3 sequences, around 15% detected once. The same data also went into a second study, on T cells in Graves' hyperthyroidism and ophthalmopathy.

The sample was peripheral blood mononuclear cells (PBMCs), taken at new diagnosis, from a patient treated with antithyroid drugs. These receptors all stem from a woman aged 50 to 65 with Graves disease. CDR3s include the opening cysteine and the closing phenylalanine or tryptophan. D genes are given only for firm matches. Where a row states a size, it is once, few, many or the class of an expanded clone; other rows omit it.

D: TRBD2; V: TRBV7-6; length: 15; size: few; J: TRBJ2-2; DNA: TGTGCCAGCAGCTCGGGACTAATGAACACCGGGGAGCTGTTTTTT; CDR3: CASSSGLMNTGELFF
D: -; V: TRBV4-1; length: 18; size: few; J: TRBJ1-3; DNA: TGCGCCAGCAGCCAAGATGGGGTTACAGGTTGGGTGGGAAACACCATATATTTT; CDR3: CASSQDGVTGWVGNTIYF
D: -; V: TRBV20-1; length: 13; size: -; J: TRBJ1-1; DNA: TGCAGTGCTAGAGATCAGGAAGTCACTGAAGCTTTCTTT; CDR3: CSARDQEVTEAFF
D: TRBD1; V: TRBV28; length: 16; size: many; J: TRBJ2-5; DNA: TGTGCCAGCAGTTTACCGGGACAGGGGATCCAAGAGACCCAGTACTTC; CDR3: CASSLPGQGIQETQYF
D: -; V: TRBV28; length: 13; size: many; J: TRBJ2-1; DNA: TGTGCCAGCAGTTTAGGTCTTTTTCATGAGCAGTTCTTC; CDR3: CASSLGLFHEQFF
D: TRBD1; V: TRBV10-3; length: 14; size: many; J: TRBJ1-2; DNA: TGTGCCATCAGACCGGGACAGGGTATCTATGGCTACACCTTC; CDR3: CAIRPGQGIYGYTF
D: TRBD1; V: TRBV28; length: 16; size: many; J: TRBJ2-6; DNA: TGTGCCAGCACCGGGACAGGCGGCTCTGGGGCCAACGTCCTGACTTTC; CDR3: CASTGTGGSGANVLTF
D: -; V: TRBV20-1; length: 14; size: -; J: TRBJ1-4; DNA: TGCAGTGCTAGAGATGGCCGGTATAATGAAAAACTGTTTTTT; CDR3: CSARDGRYNEKLFF
D: TRBD2; V: TRBV5-4; length: 16; size: -; J: TRBJ2-1; DNA: TGTGCCAGCAGCTTGATGGCGGGAGGGCAGTACAATGAGCAGTTCTTC; CDR3: CASSLMAGGQYNEQFF
D: -; V: TRBV28; length: 11; size: -; J: TRBJ1-2; DNA: TGTGCCAGCAGTTCGTATTATGGCTACACCTTC; CDR3: CASSSYYGYTF
D: -; V: TRBV5-4; length: 14; size: many; J: TRBJ2-1; DNA: TGTGCCAGCGAGGTCCGGGACACTTACAATGAGCAGTTCTTC; CDR3: CASEVRDTYNEQFF
D: TRBD2; V: TRBV7-9; length: 16; size: many; J: TRBJ2-1; DNA: TGTGCCAGCAGCTCATCGGGGGGAAGCTCCTACAATGAGCAGTTCTTC; CDR3: CASSSSGGSSYNEQFF
D: TRBD1; V: TRBV3-1; length: 17; size: -; J: TRBJ2-7; DNA: TGTGCCAGCAGCCCGACGGCCCCGGGCAGGGGGCCCTACGAGCAGTACTTC; CDR3: CASSPTAPGRGPYEQYF
D: -; V: TRBV5-6; length: 14; size: -; J: TRBJ2-7; DNA: TGTGCCAGCAGCTACGGAATGAGCTCCTACGAGCAGTACTTC; CDR3: CASSYGMSSYEQYF
D: -; V: TRBV6-9; length: 13; size: -; J: TRBJ2-5; DNA: TGTGCCAGCAGTTACCGGCAGGGCGTGACCCAGTACTTC; CDR3: CASSYRQGVTQYF
D: -; V: TRBV7-2; length: 12; size: -; J: TRBJ1-6; DNA: TGTGCCAGCAGCTTAGTCGGTCCACCCCTCCACTTT; CDR3: CASSLVGPPLHF
D: -; V: TRBV19; length: 15; size: -; J: TRBJ2-1; DNA: TGTGCCAGTAGTAGAGTATTTGGGGCCTACAATGAGCAGTTCTTC; CDR3: CASSRVFGAYNEQFF
D: -; V: TRBV2; length: 13; size: many; J: TRBJ2-1; DNA: TGTGCCAGCGGGCGGGTCCCCTACAATGAGCAGTTCTTC; CDR3: CASGRVPYNEQFF
D: -; V: TRBV29-1; length: 16; size: few; J: TRBJ2-3; DNA: TGCAGCGTTGTTCCTTTCGGATCAGGGGCCACAGATACGCAGTATTTT; CDR3: CSVVPFGSGATDTQYF
D: TRBD2; V: TRBV29-1; length: 15; size: many; J: TRBJ2-5; DNA: TGCAGCGTTGTCCCTAGGGCGGGAGTTGGTGAGACCCAGTACTTC; CDR3: CSVVPRAGVGETQYF
D: -; V: TRBV6-1; length: 16; size: -; J: TRBJ2-7; DNA: TGTGCCAGCAGCCCCCGTGACAGGTCCAGCCCCTACGAGCAGTACTTC; CDR3: CASSPRDRSSPYEQYF
D: TRBD2; V: TRBV20-1; length: 16; size: many; J: TRBJ2-1; DNA: TGCAGTGCTAGAGATCCCGGGACTAGCGGCCACAATGAGCAGTTCTTC; CDR3: CSARDPGTSGHNEQFF
D: -; V: TRBV10-1; length: 18; size: once; J: TRBJ2-3; DNA: TGCGCCAGCAGTGGCTTCGCGGTTGGACCAACTAGCACAGATACGCAGTATTTT; CDR3: CASSGFAVGPTSTDTQYF
D: TRBD2; V: TRBV28; length: 17; size: many; J: TRBJ2-7; DNA: TGTGCCAGCAGCTACATATTAGGGACTAGCGGTTCCTACGAGCAGTACTTC; CDR3: CASSYILGTSGSYEQYF
D: TRBD1; V: TRBV5-1; length: 14; size: many; J: TRBJ1-1; DNA: TGCGCCAGCAGCTGGACAGGGGGCGTTACTGAAGCTTTCTTT; CDR3: CASSWTGGVTEAFF